This TCR beta chain derives from a study of PD-L1 blockade in urothelial cancer. On the study more broadly: Males with urothelial cancer arising in the bladder constituted most of the 29 patients. Analysis of the blood was performed 3 weeks (second dose) and 6 weeks after treatment start.

CDR1 MNHNS and CDR2 SASEGT come from the germline V gene. Deletions cut 2 bases from V and 7 bases from J, with 18 bases between. This CDR3 is 16 amino acids long. Using immunoSEQ multiplex PCR, the repertoire was profiled, and TCRdb retains in-frame clones only, with some absent. The sample includes approximately 50,000 clones, 86% of them seen just once. Specified time point: pretreatment peripheral blood. V is TRBV6-1 and J is TRBJ2-1, with D maybe TRBD2 (6 bases). The sequence was obtained from a man aged 55 to 70 with urothelial cancer. The sequenced sample was PBMCs, obtained around atezolizumab (anti-PD-L1) treatment. The CDR3 sequence: CASSESAGLPGNEQFF. In DNA, the CDR3 is TGTGCCAGCAGTGAATCTGCGGGACTCCCGGGGAATGAGCAGTTCTTC.